These 19 T cell receptor beta chains originate from one sample sequenced in a study of T cell responses to AZD1222 COVID-19 vaccine. Sequencing was performed with immunoSEQ multiplex PCR; in TCRdb, only in-frame clones are kept and a portion is missing. The sample gives about 140,000 clones, 70% to 90% of which show up once; 2.5% to 3% is in the top ten. Sample: peripheral blood, taken on day 0 of AZD1222 vaccination. The receptors originated from an adult in good health.

The chain links TRBV13 to TRBJ2-5; D is possibly TRBD1 or TRBD2 (6 bases each). This CDR3 contains 15 residues. V lost 2 bases to trimming and J lost 4 bases, with 14 bases between them. The germline V gene has CDR1 PRHDT and CDR2 FYEKMQ (reference sequence). The CDR3 region has the DNA TGTGCCAGCAGCTTATGGGGGGCTAAGGTAGAGACCCAGTACTTC. Residues: CASSLWGAKVETQYF.

V usage is TRBV30 and J usage is TRBJ1-5; D may be TRBD1 (5 bases). This CDR3 is built from 15 residues. Germline V CDR1 and CDR2: GTSNPN, SVGIG (reference sequence). V shed 2 bases and J shed 3 bases, with 14 bases lying between them. CDR3 nucleotide sequence: TGTGCCTGGAGTCGGGAGACAGCACCCAATCAGCCCCAGCATTTT. Translated, it gives CAWSRETAPNQPQHF. Filled out from reference TRBV30 and TRBJ1-5, the complete variable domain reads SQTIHQWPATLVQPVGSPLSLECTVEGTSNPNLYWYRQAAGRGLQLLFYSVGIGQISSEVPQNLSASRPQDRQFILSSKKLLLSDSGFYLCAWSRETAPNQPQHFGDGTRLSIL.

V is TRBV9 and J is TRBJ1-1, with D uncertain. CDR3 size: 13 residues. Per germline, CDR1 SGDLS and CDR2 YYNGEE. Trimming removed 0 bases from V and 2 bases from J, with 5 bases in between. CDR3 residues: CASSVEGNTEAFF. The CDR3 DNA reads as TGTGCCAGCAGCGTAGAGGGAAACACTGAAGCTTTCTTT.

The chain combines TRBV27 with TRBJ1-3; D is undetermined. Trimming shortened V by 0 bases and J by 4 bases, and 4 bases separated the two germline ends. Germline CDR1 is MNHEY and CDR2 is SMNVEV (reference sequence). The CDR3 contains 13 residues. CDR3 sequence: CASSLSRGNTIYF. DNA for the CDR3: TGTGCCAGCAGTTTATCTCGGGGAAACACCATATATTTT.

The chain employs TRBV11-2 and TRBJ1-4; no clear D. CDR3 length: 14 residues. Germline loops: CDR1 SGHAT, CDR2 FQNNGV. Between the trimmed V and J ends, which lost 6 bases and 5 bases, there was a span of 13 bases. The CDR3: CASRVQASNEKLFF. The CDR3 nucleotides read TGTGCCAGCAGAGTCCAGGCTTCCAATGAAAAACTGTTTTTT.

V and J are TRBV28 and TRBJ2-7; no firm D call. V dropped 6 bases and J dropped 7 bases, with 19 bases sitting between them. From germline, CDR1 is MDHEN and CDR2 SYDVKM. CDR3 length: 14 amino acids. DNA of the CDR3: TGTGCCAGCAGCAAGAACAGACCTGGAGAAGAGCAGTACTTC. This translates into CASSKNRPGEEQYF.

This clone has more than one count but fewer than ten. The chain combines TRBV6-1 with TRBJ2-7; D gene ambiguous. Germline loops: CDR1 MNHNS, CDR2 SASEGT. With 0 bases removed from V and 4 bases from J, the gap between germline ends came to 7 bases. This CDR3 has 13 residues. The chain's CDR3 is CASSEAAQYEQYF. CDR3 bases: TGTGCCAGCAGTGAAGCCGCACAATACGAGCAGTACTTC.

The chain couples TRBV5-1 to TRBJ1-5, with D perhaps TRBD1 (5 bases). This CDR3 spans 13 amino acids. Per the germline V gene, CDR1 is SGHRS and CDR2 is YFSETQ. Trimming removed 0 bases from V and 7 bases from J, with 8 bases in between. CDR3 coding DNA: TGCGCCAGCAGCTTGGACTGGGGGCAGCCCCAGCATTTT. It yields the protein CASSLDWGQPQHF.

J is TRBJ2-7 and V is TRBV21-1; no DNA check was done on the table's D call, TRBD2. TRBV21-1 is recorded as a pseudogene. CDR3 size: 16 residues. The CDR3 loop reads CASSKSGSEKTYEQYF. DNA of the CDR3: TGTGCCAGCAGCAAATCCGGCAGCGAGAAGACCTACGAGCAGTACTTC.

The V gene is TRBV6-5, the J gene TRBJ2-7; D possibly matches TRBD1 or TRBD2 (7 bases each). Germline V gene lookup returns CDR1 MNHEY and CDR2 SVGAGI. The ends were cut back, 2 bases at V and 2 bases at J, with 13 bases in the middle. The CDR3 is 15 residues long. The CDR3 here is CASSYEGAGAYEQYF. In DNA, the CDR3 is TGTGCCAGCAGTTACGAGGGGGCGGGGGCCTACGAGCAGTACTTC.

V usage is TRBV5-6 and J usage is TRBJ2-7; no firm D call. The CDR3 contains 12 residues. V was pared by 1 base and J by 2 bases, with 4 bases between. Germline CDR1 and CDR2: SGHDT and YYEEEE. This CDR3 is CASSLLAYEQYF. CDR3 DNA sequence: TGTGCCAGCAGCTTGCTAGCCTACGAGCAGTACTTC. Complete variable domain (other parts from reference TRBV5-6 and TRBJ2-7): DAGVTQSPTHLIKTRGQQVTLRCSPKSGHDTVSWYQQALGQGPQFIFQYYEEEERQRGNFPDRFSGHQFPNYSSELNVNALLLGDSALYLCASSLLAYEQYFGPGTRLTVT.

This rearrangement joins TRBV19 to TRBJ1-5; D possibly corresponds to TRBD1 (6 bases). Trimming took 4 bases from V and 6 from J, leaving 10 bases between them. From germline, CDR1 is LNHDA and CDR2 SQIVND (reference sequence). The CDR3 totals 13 residues. CDR3 nucleotide sequence: TGTGCCAGTAGTAGGCGGGGGCTTCAGCCCCAGCATTTT. Residues: CASSRRGLQPQHF.

This chain joins TRBV11-2 and TRBJ2-7, with no clear D. V lost 0 bases and J lost 3, with 6 bases in between. This CDR3 region has 13 residues. The germline V gene has CDR1 SGHAT and CDR2 FQNNGV. The CDR3 region has the DNA TGTGCCAGCAGCTTAGACCTAATCTACGAGCAGTACTTC. This codes for CASSLDLIYEQYF.

This chain uses TRBV7-2 with TRBJ2-5; possible D gene TRBD2, 5 bases. Germline-derived CDR1 and CDR2 are SGHTA and FQGNSA. This CDR3 comprises 14 residues. Deletions cut 0 bases from V and 5 bases from J, with 10 bases between. The DNA for the CDR3 is TGTGCCAGCAGCTTAGCCGGGGATCCCGAGACCCAGTACTTC. It is translated as CASSLAGDPETQYF. Looking up the rest from reference TRBV7-2 and TRBJ2-5 gives the full variable domain: GAGVSQSPSNKVTEKGKDVELRCDPISGHTALYWYRQSLGQGLEFLIYFQGNSAPDKSGLPSDRFSAERTGGSVSTLTIQRTQQEDSAVYLCASSLAGDPETQYFGPGTRLLVL.

The chain couples TRBV15 to TRBJ2-7, with TRBD1 matching 7 bases. This CDR3 has 13 amino acids. J was trimmed by 3 bases and V by 3 bases; bases with no gene match: 2. Germline V gene sequence: CDR1 LNHNV, CDR2 YYDKDF (reference sequence). The CDR3 bases are TGTGCCACCAGCAGGGGGACAGACTACGAGCAGTACTTC. It translates to CATSRGTDYEQYF. Supplemented by reference TRBV15 and TRBJ2-7, the full variable domain reads DAMVIQNPRYQVTQFGKPVTLSCSQTLNHNVMYWYQQKSSQAPKLLFHYYDKDFNNEADTPDNFQSRRPNTSFCFLDIRSPGLGDTAMYLCATSRGTDYEQYFGPGTRLTVT.

The chain is built from TRBV9 and TRBJ1-4; no firm D call. This CDR3 is built from 16 residues. Germline CDR1 reads SGDLS; CDR2 reads YYNGEE. V was trimmed by 3 bases and J by 8 bases, leaving 20 bases between them. The CDR3 nucleotides read TGTGCCAGCAGCGCTCTAGTGGGCGGGAAATCCGAAAAACTGTTTTTT. Its protein product is CASSALVGGKSEKLFF.

V gene TRBV6-2 or TRBV6-3 combines with J gene TRBJ2-7; D not resolved. From germline, CDR1 is MNHEY and CDR2 SVGEGT. The V end was cut by 2 bases, the J end by 5 bases, with 7 bases between. The CDR3 totals 12 residues. The CDR3 nucleotides read TGTGCCAGCAGTTACGGGTTCCACGAGCAGTACTTC. Encoded protein: CASSYGFHEQYF.

The gene calls are TRBV7-9 and TRBJ1-1; D is perhaps TRBD1 (5 bases). The CDR3 is made up of 14 amino acids. Trimming shortened V by 3 bases and J by 4 bases, and 12 bases separated the two germline ends. CDR1 is SEHNR, CDR2 FQNEAQ, per germline (reference sequence). This CDR3 is CASSLTGPGTEAFF. The CDR3 DNA follows: TGTGCCAGCAGCTTGACGGGGCCTGGCACTGAAGCTTTCTTT.

There are a few counts of this clone. The chain is built from TRBV5-4 and TRBJ1-3; D not certain. Germline CDR1 reads SGHNT; CDR2 reads YYREEE (reference sequence). V shed 4 bases and J shed 0 bases, with 17 bases lying between them. This CDR3 is 17 amino acids long. The CDR3 coding sequence is TGTGCCAGCAGCACGGCTCGGGGTTCGAGCTCTGGAAACACCATATATTTT. It specifies CASSTARGSSSGNTIYF.